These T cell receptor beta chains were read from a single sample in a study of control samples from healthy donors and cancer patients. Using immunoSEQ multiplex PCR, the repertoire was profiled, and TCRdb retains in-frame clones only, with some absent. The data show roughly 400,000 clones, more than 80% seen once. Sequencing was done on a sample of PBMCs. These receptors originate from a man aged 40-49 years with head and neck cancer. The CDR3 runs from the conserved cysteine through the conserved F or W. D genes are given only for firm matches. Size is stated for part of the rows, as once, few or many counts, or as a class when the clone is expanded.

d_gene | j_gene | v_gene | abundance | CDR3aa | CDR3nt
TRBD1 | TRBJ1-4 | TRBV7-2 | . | CASSLDRGTNEKLFF | TGTGCCAGCAGCTTAGACAGGGGCACTAATGAAAAACTGTTTTTT
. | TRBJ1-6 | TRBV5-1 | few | CASSVGTPNSPLHF | TGCGCCAGCAGCGTCGGGACTCCCAATTCACCCCTCCACTTT
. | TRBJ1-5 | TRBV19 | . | CASSSEGDQPQHF | TGTGCCAGTAGTTCGGAAGGAGATCAGCCCCAGCATTTT
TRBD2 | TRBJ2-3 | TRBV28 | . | CASDSGGLSTDTQYF | TGTGCCAGCGATAGCGGGGGCCTTAGCACAGATACGCAGTATTTT
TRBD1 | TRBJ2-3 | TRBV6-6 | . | CASSYSEGQATDTQYF | TGTGCCAGCAGTTACTCGGAGGGACAGGCCACAGATACGCAGTATTTT
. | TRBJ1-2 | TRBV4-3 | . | CASSQGKASNYGYTF | TGCGCCAGCAGCCAGGGAAAGGCTTCTAACTATGGCTACACCTTC
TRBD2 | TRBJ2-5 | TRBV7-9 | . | CASSLVAGVRETQYF | TGTGCCAGCAGCTTAGTAGCGGGGGTACGAGAGACCCAGTACTTC
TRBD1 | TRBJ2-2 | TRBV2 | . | CASSRTGSDTGELFF | TGTGCCAGCAGCCGGACAGGGTCGGACACCGGGGAGCTGTTTTTT
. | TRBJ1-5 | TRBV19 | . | CASSLYSGRINQPQHF | TGTGCCAGTAGTCTGTACTCGGGACGGATCAATCAGCCCCAGCATTTT
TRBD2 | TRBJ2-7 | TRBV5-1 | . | CASSLAPSGLGRTYEQYF | TGCGCCAGCAGCTTGGCCCCTAGCGGCCTTGGTCGGACCTACGAGCAGTACTTC
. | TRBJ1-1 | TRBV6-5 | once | CASTHPVNTEAFF | TGTGCCAGCACCCACCCGGTGAACACTGAAGCTTTCTTT
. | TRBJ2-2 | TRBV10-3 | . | CAISDYSGYTGELFF | TGTGCCATCAGTGACTATAGCGGATACACCGGGGAGCTGTTTTTT
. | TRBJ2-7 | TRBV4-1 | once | CASSQPPSYEQYF | TGCGCCAGCAGCCAACCGCCCTCCTACGAGCAGTACTTC
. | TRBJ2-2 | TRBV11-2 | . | CASSPAFGELFF | TGTGCCAGCAGCCCAGCGTTCGGGGAGCTGTTTTTT
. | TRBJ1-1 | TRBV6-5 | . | CASNPAHTEAFF | TGTGCCAGCAACCCGGCCCACACTGAAGCTTTCTTT
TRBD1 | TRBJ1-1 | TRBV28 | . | CASSLRGQGTTEAFF | TGTGCCAGCAGTCTTAGAGGACAGGGGACAACTGAAGCTTTCTTT
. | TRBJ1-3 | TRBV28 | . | CASSDGRNSGNTIYF | TGTGCCAGCAGTGACGGACGGAACTCTGGAAACACCATATATTTT
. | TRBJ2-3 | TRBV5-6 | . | CASSILHYTDTQYF | TGTGCCAGCAGCATACTACACTACACAGATACGCAGTATTTT
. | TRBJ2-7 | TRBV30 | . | CAWSKGRYEQYF | TGTGCCTGGAGTAAGGGTCGATACGAGCAGTACTTC
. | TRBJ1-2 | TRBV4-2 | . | CASSQEGDDYGYTF | TGTGCCAGCAGCCAAGAGGGGGACGACTATGGCTACACCTTC
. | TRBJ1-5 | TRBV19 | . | CASSIDGGLGQPQHF | TGTGCCAGTAGTATAGACGGGGGGCTGGGACAGCCCCAGCATTTT
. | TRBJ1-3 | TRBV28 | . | CASSLRTAGNTIYF | TGTGCCAGCAGTTTACGGACCGCTGGAAACACCATATATTTT
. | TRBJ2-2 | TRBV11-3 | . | CASSSLGPRQFTGELFF | TGTGCCAGCAGCTCGCTCGGCCCCCGACAGTTTACCGGGGAGCTGTTTTTT
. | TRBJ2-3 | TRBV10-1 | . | CASSVGGSTDTQYF | TGCGCCAGCAGTGTAGGGGGAAGCACAGATACGCAGTATTTT
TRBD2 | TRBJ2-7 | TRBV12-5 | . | CASGLAGGYEQYF | TGTGCTAGTGGTTTAGCGGGAGGCTACGAGCAGTACTTC
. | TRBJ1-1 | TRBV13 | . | CASSSPSHLTEAFF | TGTGCCAGCAGCTCGCCCTCCCACCTAACTGAAGCTTTCTTT
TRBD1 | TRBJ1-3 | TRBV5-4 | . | CASSLAKDRASSGNTIYF | TGTGCCAGCAGCTTGGCAAAGGACAGGGCTTCCTCTGGAAACACCATATATTTT
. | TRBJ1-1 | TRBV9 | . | CASSVVVGGGEEAFF | TGTGCCAGCAGCGTAGTGGTAGGGGGAGGAGAAGAAGCTTTCTTT
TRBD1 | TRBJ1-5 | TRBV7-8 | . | CASSLQTGINQPQHF | TGTGCCAGCAGCTTACAGACAGGGATTAATCAGCCCCAGCATTTT
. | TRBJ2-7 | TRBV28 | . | CASRQTYYEQYF | TGTGCCAGCAGACAGACCTACTACGAGCAGTACTTC
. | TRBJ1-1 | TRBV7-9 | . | CASMLGPEAFF | TGTGCCAGCATGCTCGGGCCGGAAGCTTTCTTT
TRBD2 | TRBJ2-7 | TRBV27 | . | CASSKGTSGVEQYF | TGTGCCAGCAGCAAGGGGACTAGCGGGGTCGAGCAGTACTTC
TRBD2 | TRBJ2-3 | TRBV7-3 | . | CASSLSGGRGSTDTQYF | TGTGCCAGCAGTCTTAGCGGGGGAAGGGGTAGCACAGATACGCAGTATTTT
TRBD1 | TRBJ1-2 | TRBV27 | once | CASQGARGYGYTF | TGTGCCAGCCAGGGGGCCCGCGGATATGGCTACACCTTC
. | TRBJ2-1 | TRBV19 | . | CASSPLSSYNEQFF | TGTGCCAGTAGTCCACTGAGCTCCTACAATGAGCAGTTCTTC
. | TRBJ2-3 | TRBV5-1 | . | CASSIRGPADTQYF | TGCGCCAGCAGCATTAGGGGCCCGGCAGATACGCAGTATTTT
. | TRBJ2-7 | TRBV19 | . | CASTLAGGGGPYEQYF | TGTGCCAGTACCCTCGCTGGTGGAGGGGGCCCCTACGAGCAGTACTTC
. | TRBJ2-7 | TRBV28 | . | CASSYRGTVTEQYF | TGTGCCAGCAGTTACCGCGGGACAGTAACCGAGCAGTACTTC
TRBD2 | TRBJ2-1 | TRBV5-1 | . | CASSLSLSGSLGDNEQFF | TGCGCCAGCAGCTTGTCGCTTAGCGGGAGCTTAGGGGACAATGAGCAGTTCTTC
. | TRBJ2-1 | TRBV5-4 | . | CATELQNEQFF | TGTGCCACGGAACTGCAGAATGAGCAGTTCTTC
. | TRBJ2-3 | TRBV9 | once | CASSVAGTQYF | TGTGCCAGCAGCGTAGCGGGAACGCAGTATTTT
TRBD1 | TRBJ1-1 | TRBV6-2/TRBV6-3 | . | CASSSSLTGGTEAFF | TGTGCCAGCAGTTCCTCCCTGACAGGGGGAACTGAAGCTTTCTTT
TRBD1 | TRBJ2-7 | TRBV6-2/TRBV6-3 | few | CASSYSGTDYEQYF | TGTGCCAGCAGTTACTCAGGGACAGATTACGAGCAGTACTTC
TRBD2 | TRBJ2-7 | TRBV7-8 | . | CASSSLPLAEYYEQYF | TGTGCCAGCAGCTCCTTGCCTCTAGCGGAGTACTACGAGCAGTACTTC
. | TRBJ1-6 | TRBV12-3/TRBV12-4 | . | CASTQDYNSPLHF | TGTGCCAGCACCCAGGATTATAATTCACCCCTCCACTTT
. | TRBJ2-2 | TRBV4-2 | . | CASSPTSRTGELFF | TGTGCCAGCAGCCCGACTAGTCGGACCGGGGAGCTGTTTTTT
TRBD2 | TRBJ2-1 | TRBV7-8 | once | CASSPRTRTAEQFF | TGTGCCAGCAGCCCCCGGACTAGAACGGCTGAGCAGTTCTTC
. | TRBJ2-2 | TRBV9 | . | CASTTNTGELFF | TGTGCCAGCACTACTAACACCGGGGAGCTGTTTTTT
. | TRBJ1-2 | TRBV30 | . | CACQPGRGSTVGYTF | TGTGCCTGCCAACCGGGGAGGGGGAGTACGGTTGGCTACACCTTC
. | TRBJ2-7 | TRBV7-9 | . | CASSLAYSVTAGLEEQYF | TGTGCCAGCAGCTTAGCGTACTCCGTGACAGCGGGTTTGGAGGAGCAGTACTTC
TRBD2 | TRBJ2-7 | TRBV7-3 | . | CASSPGLAGPGEQYF | TGTGCCAGCAGCCCCGGACTAGCGGGGCCCGGCGAGCAGTACTTC
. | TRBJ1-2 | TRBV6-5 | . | CASKRDAQNYGYTF | TGTGCCAGCAAACGGGACGCTCAAAACTATGGCTACACCTTC
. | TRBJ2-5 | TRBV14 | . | CASSQVRETQYF | TGTGCCAGCAGCCAAGTTCGAGAGACCCAGTACTTC
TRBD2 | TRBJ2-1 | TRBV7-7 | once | CASSLDGSGSFDEQFF | TGTGCTAGCAGCTTAGATGGTAGCGGGAGTTTTGATGAGCAGTTCTTC